The clone carrying this T cell receptor (beta chain) was seen many times. Its specificity is not known. This record belongs to a study of T cell repertoires in cytomegalovirus infection. Study-wide background: Peptides in the study included HLA-C-restricted and HLA-B-restricted CMV epitopes. Both CMV infection and a matching HLA type were indicated by public TCR beta signatures. Overall study results and limits: Clonotypes of TCR beta that were HLA-C-restricted and CMV-specific dominated the ex vivo response. Identification of carriers of CMV plus the relevant HLA was performed using cumulative public TCR beta family frequency.

This CDR3 is built from 16 residues. CDR1 SGHTA and CDR2 FQGNSA come from the germline V gene. Trimming took off 6 bases at V and 4 bases at J, with 19 bases between the two ends. TCRdb reprocessed the reads via MiXCR and lists one record per CDR3 protein. The sample lists about 920,000 distinct CDR3 sequences; around 30% were seen once. The chain links TRBV7-2 to TRBJ2-1; no clear D gene. The receptor's source is a human donor in good health (CMV status not recorded). Some clones in this sample may be carry-over from other donors' samples. The input for sequencing was cultured CD8+ T cells from PBMCs, taken from culture after CMV antigen stimulation. CDR3 loop: CASRYTAPERYNEQFF. In nucleotides, the CDR3 is TGTGCCAGCAGATATACTGCACCCGAACGTTACAATGAGCAGTTCTTC.